The text below deals with one T cell receptor (beta chain). Its target is not known. This sample is part of a study of CD8+ T cells in alopecia areata. Findings and limits, study-wide: Scalp sample sequencing also detects resident alphabeta T cells of normal skin. More clonal than normal scalp was lesional scalp, particularly alopecia totalis/universalis.

The CDR3 loop spans 13 amino acids. The V end was cut by 2 bases, the J end by 4 bases, with 10 bases between. Germline assignment: CDR1 SQVTM and CDR2 ANQGSEA. Extracted RNA was reverse transcribed, and the resulting cDNA served as sequencing template. Measured with immunoSEQ multiplex PCR; TCRdb has only the in-frame clones, and not every one. The sample includes 120,000 to 150,000 clones, more than 55% of them seen just once. CD4+ and CD8+ T cells were sorted from PBMCs stained for CD3, CD4 and CD8. The source material was CD8+ T cells sorted from blood. The receptor was isolated from a human donor in good health. This chain links TRBV29-1 with TRBJ2-3; D remains unclear. This CDR3 is CSVEPYGADTQYF. In DNA, the CDR3 is TGCAGCGTTGAACCCTACGGAGCAGATACGCAGTATTTT.